This entry describes one T cell receptor beta chain. Its antigen is still unknown. Nothing much larger sits one base from this clone, and base qualities are not available. The CDR3 runs 14 amino acids, cysteine and phenylalanine included. CDR3 DNA is the only sequence kept; it has 42 bases, read in frame from the first base. V is shortened by 0 bases, J by 1 base, and the region joining them spans 7 bases. Via the germline V gene (reference sequence), CDR1 is SGHKS and CDR2 YYEKEE. TCRbeta CDR3 regions were amplified from genomic DNA using the immunoSEQ Assay, a bias-controlled multiplex PCR. Regarding the original processing steps: The number of nucleated cells in each sample was estimated from the amplification of reference gene primers within the assay. To quantify the absolute abundance of each unique TCRbeta CDR3 rearrangement, sequence reads were collapsed and filtered. For each sample, productive Simpson clonality was calculated as the square root of Simpson's diversity index over productive rearrangements. Here the immuneACCESS table is served through TCRdb, limited to in-frame sequences with V and J called. Missing clones are a known gap in these copies; in checked studies unresolved V genes cover under half, and the rest lacks a known reason. The DNA gave D and trimming, while V, J and clone size come from that table. The sample records about 250,000 clones, roughly 80% of which are singletons. Roughly 10% of the sample belongs to the ten largest clones.

The collaborating institutions used their own protocols to collect whole blood in K2EDTA tubes. For TCRbeta analysis, collaborators shipped samples in one of three forms: frozen whole blood, isolated PBMCs, or DNA extracted from either of those sample types. This entry comes from a study of blood T cell repertoires in COVID-19 (dated by TCRdb to the early 2020s). A note on the overall study: Samples from collaborators originated in the United States, Italy and Spain and spanned both the acute and convalescent phases of COVID-19. The prospective study material was composed of cDNA or gDNA derived from T cells, B-cell-depleted T cells, or PBMCs. Deeply sampled blood TCRbeta repertoires from subjects exposed to, actively infected with, or recovered from COVID-19 were included in the dataset. The repertoires were released in a freely available public database meant as a resource for research on the immune response to SARS-CoV-2. The samples were drawn from the first 160 participants of the ongoing ImmuneRACE study and from 950 to 1,500 subjects provided by 6 global collaborators. A de-identified subject ID, COVID-19 status, age in years and sex were almost always included in the sample metadata. Where HLA class I and class II types were available, the types were taken from metadata supplied by the sample provider, not from assay-based typing. What the study reported, not specific to this receptor: How much clinical and demographic metadata was included differed by source and by participant, and the metadata was provided uncurated.

Recombination joined TRBV5-5 with TRBJ1-2, with the D gene call left open. The TCR originated in a man older than 75 with acute or convalescent COVID-19. Material: peripheral blood. The CDR3 in this case is CASSLGQINYGYTF. In nucleotides, the sequence is TGTGCCAGCAGCTTGGGGCAGATTAACTATGGCTACACCTTC.